Below, 20 T cell receptor beta chains from the same sample are listed, as sequenced in a study of cytomegalovirus exposure and HLA in healthy donors. The PCR used 60 Vbeta and 13 Jbeta primers. Sequencing used immunoSEQ multiplex PCR; TCRdb keeps in-frame clones, though not all of them. In the table there are some 140,000 clones, 78% of which are singletons. Sequencing was done on a sample of PBMCs. The receptors shown here come from a woman between 18 and 30 years old in good health and CMV-seronegative.

The rearrangement uses TRBV6-5 and TRBJ2-2; TRBD2 might be the D (6 bases). Germline values: CDR1 MNHEY, CDR2 SVGAGI. This CDR3 has 15 residues. Trimming left V 7 bases short and J 3 bases short, with 15 bases between. CDR3 in amino acids: CASKGFGEDTGELFF. The CDR3 region has the DNA TGTGCCAGCAAGGGGTTCGGGGAGGACACCGGGGAGCTGTTTTTT.

The chain recombines TRBV10-1 with TRBJ2-7, with TRBD2 matching 9 bases. Germline trimming cut 0 bases from V and 8 bases from J; bases unmatched to any gene: 8. CDR1 and CDR2 from the germline V gene are WNHNN and SYGVQD (reference sequence). CDR3 length: 15 amino acids. In DNA form, the CDR3 reads TGCGCCAGCAGTGAGTCAGGAGCGGGAGGTACCCAGCAGTACTTC. This sequence encodes CASSESGAGGTQQYF.

The genes are TRBV9 and TRBJ2-2; possible D gene TRBD1, 6 bases. CDR1 SGDLS and CDR2 YYNGEE come from the germline V gene. V was clipped by 3 bases and J by 2 bases, with 20 bases between them. The length of the CDR3 is 18 residues. The CDR3 DNA reads TGTGCCAGCAGCGGTACATCAGGGGCACCGAGAAACACCGGGGAGCTGTTTTTT. Translation gives CASSGTSGAPRNTGELFF.

The chain couples TRBV7-2 to TRBJ2-5; maybe TRBD2 (6 bases). The germline V gene encodes CDR1 SGHTA and CDR2 FQGNSA. V lost 7 bases to trimming and J lost 3 bases, with 15 bases between them. This CDR3 has 14 amino acids. The CDR3 coding sequence is TGTGCCAGCACCCTATCTTGGGGGGAAGAGACCCAGTACTTC. Translated, it gives CASTLSWGEETQYF.

V gene TRBV7-9 combines with J gene TRBJ1-2; no firm D call. The CDR3 is made up of 14 amino acids. Germline V gene sequence: CDR1 SEHNR, CDR2 FQNEAQ (reference sequence). V was clipped by 1 base and J by 7 bases, with 13 bases between them. CDR3 DNA: TGTGCCAGCAGCTTAGACGGAGCTAGGCCTGGCTACACCTTC. It translates to CASSLDGARPGYTF. Together with reference TRBV7-9 and TRBJ1-2, the CDR3 gives the full variable domain: DTGVSQNPRHKITKRGQNVTFRCDPISEHNRLYWYRQTLGQGPEFLTYFQNEAQLEKSRLLSDRFSAERPKGSFSTLEIQRTEQGDSAMYLCASSLDGARPGYTFGSGTRLTVV.

This chain connects TRBV20-1 to TRBJ1-1; maybe TRBD1 (6 bases). Trimming stripped 8 bases from V and 6 bases from J, with 13 bases between. The CDR3 is 11 amino acids. CDR1 and CDR2 (germline): DFQATT, SNEGSKA (reference sequence). As DNA, the CDR3 is TGCAGTCCCCAGAGGACAGCTGAAGCTTTCTTT. Residues: CSPQRTAEAFF.

This chain links TRBV6-5 with TRBJ1-2; D gene unclear. The CDR3 extends over 15 amino acids. Germline V gene data show CDR1 as MNHEY and CDR2 as SVGAGI. V was pared by 8 bases and J by 0 bases, with 16 bases between. The chain's CDR3 is CASGPPSQANYGYTF. Written as DNA, the CDR3 is TGTGCCAGCGGCCCCCCCTCTCAAGCTAACTATGGCTACACCTTC.

This clone was seen only a few times. This chain uses TRBV2 with TRBJ2-5; D not certain. This CDR3 contains 13 residues. Trimming removed 2 bases from V and 2 bases from J, with 6 bases in between. Germline V gene data show CDR1 as SNHLY and CDR2 as FYNNEI. The CDR3 sequence is CASSESRQETQYF. The DNA for the CDR3 is TGTGCCAGCAGTGAAAGCAGGCAAGAGACCCAGTACTTC.

V is TRBV4-1 and J is TRBJ2-7; 8 bases agree with TRBD2. This CDR3 contains 15 residues. Germline assignment: CDR1 MGHRA and CDR2 YSYEKL. J gave up 2 bases and V 3 bases, and 6 bases lay outside the gene matches. CDR3 loop: CASSQTMRGAYEQYF. Here the CDR3 DNA reads TGCGCCAGCAGCCAGACCATGCGGGGGGCCTACGAGCAGTACTTC.

This clone was recorded once. The chain links TRBV19 to TRBJ2-2; D might be TRBD1 (5 bases). The CDR3 has 16 amino acids. Germline CDR1 and CDR2: LNHDA and SQIVND (reference sequence). V shed 3 bases and J shed 2 bases, with 13 bases lying between them. The CDR3 sequence is CASSIFRDRNTGELFF. The CDR3 coding sequence is TGTGCCAGTAGTATCTTTCGAGACAGAAACACCGGGGAGCTGTTTTTT.

The chain uses TRBV4-1 and TRBJ2-2, with TRBD2 matching over 9 bases. CDR3 size: 19 residues. Germline CDR1 is MGHRA and CDR2 is YSYEKL. With 1 base clipped from V and 2 bases from J, the junction kept 11 bases outside the gene matches. The CDR3 here is CASSQGGARLAVNTGELFF. The DNA for the CDR3 is TGCGCCAGCAGCCAAGGTGGGGCGAGACTAGCGGTAAACACCGGGGAGCTGTTTTTT.

The chain links TRBV9 to TRBJ1-2; possibly TRBD1 for D (6 bases). With 0 bases removed from V and 1 base from J, the gap between germline ends came to 13 bases. The CDR3 has 16 amino acids. The germline CDR1 and CDR2 sequences are SGDLS and YYNGEE. The CDR3 sequence is CASSVGLRQVNYGYTF. The DNA for the CDR3 is TGTGCCAGCAGCGTAGGGTTGCGACAGGTTAACTATGGCTACACCTTC.

The chain combines TRBV6-1 with TRBJ2-1; D is possibly TRBD2 (6 bases). With 5 bases removed from V and 4 bases from J, the gap between germline ends came to 12 bases. The germline V gene encodes CDR1 MNHNS and CDR2 SASEGT. The CDR3 contains 14 residues. CDR3 nucleotide sequence: TGTGCCAGCAGTTTGGGGGGACGGTACAATGAGCAGTTCTTC. The encoded protein is CASSLGGRYNEQFF.

V usage is TRBV5-1 and J usage is TRBJ2-7, with 7 bases identical to TRBD1. The CDR3 length is 16 residues. Germline V lookup: CDR1 SGHRS, CDR2 YFSETQ. V shed 2 bases and J 0 bases; nucleotides not matched to a gene: 8. The CDR3 region is CASSLKQGPSSYEQYF. The CDR3 coding sequence is TGCGCCAGCAGCTTAAAACAGGGGCCAAGCTCCTACGAGCAGTACTTC.

The chain carries TRBV13 and TRBJ2-7; the match to TRBD1 covers 7 bases. The CDR3 runs to 15 residues. Trimming took 5 bases from V and 0 from J; bases not matched to a gene: 7. Germline CDR1 is PRHDT and CDR2 is FYEKMQ (reference sequence). The CDR3 loop reads CASSIRQGSSYEQYF. CDR3 DNA: TGTGCCAGCAGCATTAGACAGGGAAGCTCCTACGAGCAGTACTTC.

CDR3 amino acids: CASSFFGREGEQFF. The CDR3 DNA reads TGTGCCAGCAGTTTTTTTGGGCGGGAGGGGGAGCAGTTCTTC. The chain employs TRBV6-5 and TRBJ2-1; 9 nucleotides line up with TRBD2. Germline V CDR1 and CDR2: MNHEY, SVGAGI. With V trimmed by 4 bases and J by 10 bases, 8 bases remained unmatched. The CDR3 is made up of 14 amino acids.

The chain is built from TRBV27 and TRBJ1-1; possibly TRBD1 for D (5 bases). Germline values: CDR1 MNHEY, CDR2 SMNVEV (reference sequence). The CDR3 totals 17 residues. Deletions cut 4 bases from V and 3 bases from J, with 21 bases between. The CDR3 DNA follows: TGTGCCAGCAGTTCCCTTGATAAGGGGAAGTGGGACACTGAAGCTTTCTTT. As protein: CASSSLDKGKWDTEAFF.

V is TRBV4-1 and J is TRBJ2-1; the D is unclear. The CDR3 runs to 11 residues. From germline, CDR1 is MGHRA and CDR2 YSYEKL. V lost 6 bases, J lost 9 bases, and 9 bases lay in between. CDR3 region: CASSQDGEQFF. The DNA of the CDR3 is TGCGCCAGCAGTCAGGATGGTGAGCAGTTCTTC.

The chain links TRBV5-1 to TRBJ2-4; 7 nucleotides match TRBD1. The germline CDR1 and CDR2 sequences are SGHRS and YFSETQ. With 0 bases clipped from V and 6 bases from J, the junction kept 0 bases outside the gene matches. This CDR3 region has 13 residues. The CDR3 is CASSLGQGNIQYF. The CDR3 DNA is TGCGCCAGCAGCTTGGGACAGGGAAACATTCAGTACTTC.

The chain uses TRBV7-8 and TRBJ1-1; no definite D call. V gave up 5 bases and J gave up 0 bases, with 16 bases separating them. This CDR3 has 16 residues. Germline CDR1 and CDR2: SGHVS and FQNEAQ. The DNA of the CDR3 is TGTGCCAGCAGCGATAAACCGCATACTATGAACACTGAAGCTTTCTTT. It translates to CASSDKPHTMNTEAFF. Full variable domain (rest looked up from reference TRBV7-8 and TRBJ1-1): GAGVSQSPRYKVAKRGQDVALRCDPISGHVSLFWYQQALGQGPEFLTYFQNEAQLDKSGLPSDRFFAERPEGSVSTLKIQRTQQEDSAVYLCASSDKPHTMNTEAFFGQGTRLTVV.